This entry concerns a single TCR beta chain. This specimen belongs to a study of blood T cell repertoires in COVID-19. Study as a whole: From the United States, Italy and Spain came samples of acute and convalescent COVID-19. The analysed material was cDNA or gDNA that came from T cells, B-cell-depleted T cells, or PBMCs.

Per the authors' pipeline: Reference gene primer amplification gave estimated nucleated cell counts. Sequenced by immunoSEQ multiplex PCR; TCRdb stores in-frame clones only, minus some. That table furnishes V, J and clone size, whereas the DNA furnished D and trimming. The table has around 100,000 clones, about 85% seen once. This CDR3 is 15 amino acids long. V lost 9 bases, J lost 7 bases, and 22 bases lay in between. The germline gives CDR1 SNHLY, CDR2 FYNNEI. The chain links TRBV2 to TRBJ2-1; D might be TRBD1 (6 bases). This clonotype was obtained from a man in his forties with acute or convalescent COVID-19. The specimen sequenced was peripheral blood. For the CDR3, the DNA is TGTGCCAGGGACGCTCCGGGACATAGGGGGAATGAGCAGTTCTTC. Translating it yields CARDAPGHRGNEQFF.